This record concerns one T cell receptor (beta chain) sequence. TCRdb redid the calling of the 5' RACE reads with MiXCR, one entry per CDR3 protein. The sample holds about 46,000 distinct CDR3 sequences, more than 25% seen once. CDR3 length: 13 amino acids. V lost 4 bases and J lost 2, with 11 bases in between. Germline lookup yields CDR1 SQVTM and CDR2 ANQGSEA. V and J are TRBV29-1 and TRBJ1-1; D unresolved. The sample comprised naive CD4+ T cells sorted from blood. Subset specified: naive CD4+ T cells, CD4+CD45RA+CD25-. This receptor was obtained from a female donor with breast cancer. In DNA, the CDR3 is TGCAGCGTTGGGACCTGGTCCAACACTGAAGCTTTCTTT. Its protein is CSVGTWSNTEAFF.